Below, one T cell receptor (beta chain) is given with its context. Antigen specificity is unknown. This CDR3 contains 13 residues. V dropped 2 bases and J dropped 5 bases, with 7 bases sitting between them. Germline V lookup: CDR1 ENHRY, CDR2 SYGVKD. Measured with immunoSEQ multiplex PCR; TCRdb has only the in-frame clones, and not every one. The sample comprises some 97,000 clones, about 90% of which are singletons, and 4% to 5% rests with the top ten. These data are taken from a study of T cell responses to AZD1222 COVID-19 vaccine. Findings and caveats of the study: Vaccine-associated CD4 TCRs ranged over spike, dominating at 160-218 and 743-854. Clonal diversity was possibly underestimated; the donors were predominantly white British and more often female. Of spike-specific TCRs, nearly half reportedly target regions left unmutated in variants.

The sequencing here drew on peripheral blood, taken on day 0 of MenACWY control vaccination. The gene calls are TRBV10-3 and TRBJ1-5, with no clear D. The sequence was obtained from an adult in good health. In DNA form, the CDR3 reads TGTGCCATCAGTGAGGTATCGGATCAGCCCCAGCATTTT. As protein: CAISEVSDQPQHF.